This T cell receptor (beta chain) was identified in a study of T cell responses to AZD1222 COVID-19 vaccine. General study points: CD4 TCRs covered the whole spike, strongest at regions 160-218 and 743-854. Only 5 or 6 AZD1222 recipients were seropositive at baseline.

Clones were read by immunoSEQ multiplex PCR, and TCRdb kept only the in-frame ones, dropping some. The table has about 140,000 clones, 90% seen once. With respect to this clone: What it binds is not known.

This receptor was identified in an adult in good health. The sample here was peripheral blood, taken on day 0 of AZD1222 vaccination.

The CDR3 nucleotides are TGTGCCAGCAGCTTAGTCAGGGGCGCTAATCAGCCCCAGCATTTT. It yields the protein CASSLVRGANQPQHF. J is TRBJ1-5 and V is TRBV7-2; D perhaps matches TRBD1 (6 bases). This CDR3 is 15 amino acids long. V was clipped by 1 base and J by 4 bases, with 11 bases between them. The germline CDR1 and CDR2 sequences are SGHTA and FQGNSA.